A selection of T cell receptor beta chains follows, all from one sample in a study of CD4 T cells in relation to SARS-CoV-2 and coronaviruses. The table came from immunoSEQ multiplex PCR; TCRdb's copy has only in-frame clones and leaves some out. This table holds about 21,000 clones, roughly 79% found once. Their antigens remain unidentified. The specimen was CD4+ T cells from PBMCs, cultured in vitro. These receptors all stem from a human donor in good health. The CDR3 runs from the conserved cysteine through the conserved F or W. A D gene is named only where the DNA matches it firmly. Part of the rows lack a size; the others show once, few, many or a class for expanded clones.

TRBJ2-5	-	TRBV6-1	TRBD2	TGTGCCAGCAGTGTACTAGCGGGAGAGGGGGGCCAAGAGACCCAGTACTTC	CASSVLAGEGGQETQYF
TRBJ1-6	few	TRBV7-3	-	TGTGCCAGCAGTCAAGGAGCCGTTGATTCACCCCTCCACTTT	CASSQGAVDSPLHF
TRBJ1-2	-	TRBV5-1	-	TGCGCCAGCAGTGGGGGGGAAATTTATGGCTACACCTTC	CASSGGEIYGYTF
TRBJ1-2	few	TRBV28	-	TGTGCCAGCGGCTGGGGAGGGCGGGGTGGCTACACCTTC	CASGWGGRGGYTF
TRBJ1-2	-	TRBV6-5	TRBD1	TGTGCCAGCAGCCAAGGACAGGGGTTCTATGGCTACACCTTC	CASSQGQGFYGYTF
TRBJ1-1	once	TRBV2	TRBD1	TGTGCCAGCGGAAACAGAGCGGACAGGGGTGTAGCTTTCTTT	CASGNRADRGVAFF
TRBJ2-7	-	TRBV30	TRBD1	TGTGCCTGGAGTAACCCGGGACAGGGGGCCTACGAGCAGTACTTC	CAWSNPGQGAYEQYF
TRBJ1-6	-	TRBV15	-	TGTGCCACCAGCCCGGAGACAAGCTATAATTCACCCCTCCACTTT	CATSPETSYNSPLHF
TRBJ2-7	few	TRBV2	-	TGTGCCAGCAGTGAATGGACCTACGAGCAGTACTTC	CASSEWTYEQYF
TRBJ1-6	-	TRBV2	-	TGTGCCAGCAGTCCTCAGGGGAATTCACCCCTCCACTTT	CASSPQGNSPLHF
TRBJ2-7	-	TRBV10-1	TRBD1	TGCGCCAGCAGTGACCGGACAGGGCGCTACGAGCAGTACTTC	CASSDRTGRYEQYF
TRBJ1-6	-	TRBV19	TRBD1	TGTGCCAGTAGTCTCAGGACAGGGATCAATTCACCCCTCCACTTT	CASSLRTGINSPLHF
TRBJ1-2	-	TRBV27	-	TGTGCCAGCAGTTTAGGTAGGGGCACTAACTATGGCTACACCTTC	CASSLGRGTNYGYTF
TRBJ1-3	-	TRBV28	-	TGTGCCAGCAGTTTAGTGGGCTTCTCTGGAAACACCATATATTTT	CASSLVGFSGNTIYF
TRBJ1-6	-	TRBV24-1	-	TGTGCCACCAGTGAGGCGGGCAATTCACCCCTCCACTTT	CATSEAGNSPLHF
TRBJ2-1	once	TRBV19	TRBD2	TGTGCCAGTAGAACTAGCGGGGTCCACAATGAGCAGTTCTTC	CASRTSGVHNEQFF
TRBJ2-7	-	TRBV15	TRBD1	TGTGCCACCAGCAGTTCGGGGACAGGGCCGAACTACGAGCAGTACTTC	CATSSSGTGPNYEQYF
TRBJ2-2	-	TRBV11-2	-	TGTGCCAGCAGCTTAAGCGGGGAGCTGTTTTTT	CASSLSGELFF
TRBJ2-2	-	TRBV3-1/TRBV3-2	TRBD2	TGTGCCAGCAGCCTATTAGCGGGAGGGAACACCGGGGAGCTGTTTTTT	CASSLLAGGNTGELFF
TRBJ1-2	-	TRBV12-3/TRBV12-4	-	TGTGCCAGCAGTCCCCGGGACTCCTATGGCTACACCTTC	CASSPRDSYGYTF
TRBJ2-7	-	TRBV19	TRBD1	TGTGCCAGTAGTCCGGGGTGGGGACAGTGGTACGAGCAGTACTTC	CASSPGWGQWYEQYF
TRBJ2-7	-	TRBV7-2	-	TGTGCCAGCAGCCCGAGTAGCCCCCCCTACGAGCAGTACTTC	CASSPSSPPYEQYF
TRBJ2-7	-	TRBV11-2	-	TGTGCCAGCAGCTTAGATCGACGACAGCAGTACTTC	CASSLDRRQQYF
TRBJ2-5	-	TRBV20-1	-	TGCAGTGCTAGTCTAGCCGGCTTGGAGACCCAGTACTTC	CSASLAGLETQYF
TRBJ2-2	once	TRBV6-5	-	TGTGCCAGCAGTTTGGGACGTAGGACCGGGGAGCTGTTTTTT	CASSLGRRTGELFF
TRBJ1-1	once	TRBV30	TRBD1	TGTGCCTGGAGTGTACTCGGACAGGACATTGAAGCTTTCTTT	CAWSVLGQDIEAFF
TRBJ2-3	-	TRBV19	TRBD2	TGTGCCAGTAGTCCAACCGGGACTAGCCGAGGAGATACGCAGTATTTT	CASSPTGTSRGDTQYF
TRBJ1-5	once	TRBV6-5	TRBD1	TGTGCCAGCAGTCCATCGGGACAGGGACTTCAGCCCCAGCATTTT	CASSPSGQGLQPQHF
TRBJ2-1	few	TRBV20-1	-	TGCAGTGCTGTCCTAGGCAATGAGCAGTTCTTC	CSAVLGNEQFF
TRBJ2-5	-	TRBV2	-	TGTGCCAGCAGTGAACCACAGGGCATCCTTTCGCAAGAGACCCAGTACTTC	CASSEPQGILSQETQYF
TRBJ2-1	-	TRBV5-4	-	TGTGCCAGCAGCCAAAACCCCGCCGGGGAGCAGTTCTTC	CASSQNPAGEQFF
TRBJ2-1	-	TRBV2	TRBD2	TGTGCCAGCAGTGCTGGCGGGAGGCAGTTCTTC	CASSAGGRQFF
TRBJ1-1	-	TRBV5-5	TRBD1	TGTGCCAGCAGCTGGGACAGATTGAACACTGAAGCTTTCTTT	CASSWDRLNTEAFF